The sequence of this TCR beta chain was determined in a study of cytomegalovirus exposure and HLA in healthy donors. Study-wide background: Samples from HLA-typed donors yielded around 85 million unique TCRs in an early data release.

A multiplex PCR was run with 60 Vbeta primers and 13 Jbeta primers. The table came from immunoSEQ multiplex PCR; TCRdb's copy has only in-frame clones and leaves some out. The repertoire includes around 91,000 clones, about three quarters of them detected once, and nearly 2.5% sits in the top ten. Concerning this clone itself: Its target is not known.

Study-wide points: Most TCR sequences proved rare, with some public TCRs found in many donors. Later analysis placed DRB1 highest and HLA-C lowest in TCR association rates, which differed by HLA locus. Association with HLA alleles at 0.05 false discovery rate was found for 15,000 to 20,000 TCR beta sequences in a later analysis.

This TCR came from a male donor in good health and CMV-seropositive. The sample comprised PBMCs.

For the CDR3, the DNA is TGTGCCAGCAGCTTGGCCCTGGGCACCTCCTACGAGCAGTACTTC. Amino acid sequence: CASSLALGTSYEQYF. The V call is TRBV5-4, the J call TRBJ2-7; D is uncertain. From germline, CDR1 is SGHNT and CDR2 YYREEE (reference sequence). The CDR3 is made up of 15 amino acids. Trimming shortened V by 0 bases and J by 0 bases, and 10 bases separated the two germline ends.